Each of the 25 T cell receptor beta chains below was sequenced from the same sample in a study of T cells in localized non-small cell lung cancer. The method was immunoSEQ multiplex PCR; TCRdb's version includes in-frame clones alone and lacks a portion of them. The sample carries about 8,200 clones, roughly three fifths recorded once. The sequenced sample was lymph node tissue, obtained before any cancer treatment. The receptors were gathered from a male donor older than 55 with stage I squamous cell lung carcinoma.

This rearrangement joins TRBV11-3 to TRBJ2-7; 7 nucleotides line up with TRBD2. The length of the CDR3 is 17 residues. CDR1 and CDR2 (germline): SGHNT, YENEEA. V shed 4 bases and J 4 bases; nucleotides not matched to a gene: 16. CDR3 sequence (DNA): TGTGCCAGCAGCTGGGCCCCCACGGGCGGGAGTGGGTACGAGCAGTACTTC. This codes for CASSWAPTGGSGYEQYF.

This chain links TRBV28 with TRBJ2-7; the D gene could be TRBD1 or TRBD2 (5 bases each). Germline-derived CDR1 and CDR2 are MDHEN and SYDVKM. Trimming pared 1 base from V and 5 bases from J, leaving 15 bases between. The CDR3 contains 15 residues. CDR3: CASSLFGRGENEQYF. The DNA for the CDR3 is TGTGCCAGCAGTTTATTTGGGAGAGGGGAGAACGAGCAGTACTTC.

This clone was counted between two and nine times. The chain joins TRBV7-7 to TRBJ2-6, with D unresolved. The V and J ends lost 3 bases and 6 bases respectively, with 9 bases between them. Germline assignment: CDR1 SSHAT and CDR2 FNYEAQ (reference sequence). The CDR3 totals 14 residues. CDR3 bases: TGTGCCAGCAGCTTGGCTAGGCTGGCCAACGTCCTGACTTTC. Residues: CASSLARLANVLTF.

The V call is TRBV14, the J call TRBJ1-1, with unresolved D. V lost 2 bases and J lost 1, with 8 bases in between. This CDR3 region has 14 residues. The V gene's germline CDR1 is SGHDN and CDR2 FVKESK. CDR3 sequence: CASSQRLGNTEAFF. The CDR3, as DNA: TGTGCCAGCAGCCAAAGGTTAGGGAACACTGAAGCTTTCTTT.

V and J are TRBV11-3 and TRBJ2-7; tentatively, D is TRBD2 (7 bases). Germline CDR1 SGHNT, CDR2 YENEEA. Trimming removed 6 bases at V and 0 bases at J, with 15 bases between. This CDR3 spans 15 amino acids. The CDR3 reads CASSYRGASSYEQYF. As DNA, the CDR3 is TGTGCCAGCAGTTACCGGGGGGCGAGCTCCTACGAGCAGTACTTC.

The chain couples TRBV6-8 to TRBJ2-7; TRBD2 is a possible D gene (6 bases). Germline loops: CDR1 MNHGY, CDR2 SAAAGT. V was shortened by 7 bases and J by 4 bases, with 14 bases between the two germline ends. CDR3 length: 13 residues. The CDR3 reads CASTEREAYEQYF. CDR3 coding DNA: TGTGCCAGCACCGAGAGGGAGGCGTACGAGCAGTACTTC.

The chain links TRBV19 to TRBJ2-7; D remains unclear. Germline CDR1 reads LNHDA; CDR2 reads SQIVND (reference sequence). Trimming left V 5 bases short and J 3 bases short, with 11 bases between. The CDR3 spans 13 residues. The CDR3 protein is CASSSRVLYEQYF. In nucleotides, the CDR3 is TGTGCCAGTAGTTCTCGGGTCCTCTACGAGCAGTACTTC.

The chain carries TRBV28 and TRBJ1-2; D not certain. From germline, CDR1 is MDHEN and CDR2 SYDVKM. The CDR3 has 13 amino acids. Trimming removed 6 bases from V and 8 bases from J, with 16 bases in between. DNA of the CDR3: TGTGCCAGCAGCCACGGCCAAACCGGCGGCTACACCTTC. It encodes CASSHGQTGGYTF.

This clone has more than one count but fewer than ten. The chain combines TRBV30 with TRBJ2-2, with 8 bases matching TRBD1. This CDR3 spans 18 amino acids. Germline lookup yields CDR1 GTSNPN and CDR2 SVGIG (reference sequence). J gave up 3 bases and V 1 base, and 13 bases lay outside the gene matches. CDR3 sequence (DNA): TGTGCCTGGAGTGAAGGGACAGGTCTGCTCTGGGACACCGGGGAGCTGTTTTTT. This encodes CAWSEGTGLLWDTGELFF.

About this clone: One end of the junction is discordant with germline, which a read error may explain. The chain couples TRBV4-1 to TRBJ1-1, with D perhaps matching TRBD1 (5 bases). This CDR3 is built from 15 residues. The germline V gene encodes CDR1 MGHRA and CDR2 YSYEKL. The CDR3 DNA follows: TGCGCTAGCAGCCCTGTCCATAGGGACGACACTGAAGCTTTCTTT. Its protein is CASSPVHRDDTEAFF.

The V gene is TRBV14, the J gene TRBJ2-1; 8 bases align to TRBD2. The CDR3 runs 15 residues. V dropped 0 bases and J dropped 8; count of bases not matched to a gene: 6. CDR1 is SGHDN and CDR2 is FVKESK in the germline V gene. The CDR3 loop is CASSQEKRELYEQFF. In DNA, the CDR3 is TGTGCCAGCAGCCAAGAGAAGCGGGAGTTGTATGAGCAGTTCTTC.

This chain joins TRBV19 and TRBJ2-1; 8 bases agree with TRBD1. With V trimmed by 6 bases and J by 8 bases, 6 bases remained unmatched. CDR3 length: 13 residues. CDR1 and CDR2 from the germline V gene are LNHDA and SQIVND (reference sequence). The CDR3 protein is CASSRGLDYEQFF. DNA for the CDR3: TGTGCCAGTAGCAGGGGGCTTGACTATGAGCAGTTCTTC.

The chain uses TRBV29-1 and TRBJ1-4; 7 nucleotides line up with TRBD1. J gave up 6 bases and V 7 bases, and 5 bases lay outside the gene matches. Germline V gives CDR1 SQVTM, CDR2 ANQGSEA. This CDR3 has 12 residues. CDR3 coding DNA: TGCAGCGCGACAGGGATTTATGAAAAACTGTTTTTT. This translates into CSATGIYEKLFF.

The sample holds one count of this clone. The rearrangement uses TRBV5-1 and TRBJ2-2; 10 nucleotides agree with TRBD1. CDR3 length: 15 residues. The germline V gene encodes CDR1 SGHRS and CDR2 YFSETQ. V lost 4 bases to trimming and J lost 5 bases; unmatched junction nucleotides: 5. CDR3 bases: TGCGCCAGCAGCCCTGGGACAGGGGAGACCGGGGAGCTGTTTTTT. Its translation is CASSPGTGETGELFF.

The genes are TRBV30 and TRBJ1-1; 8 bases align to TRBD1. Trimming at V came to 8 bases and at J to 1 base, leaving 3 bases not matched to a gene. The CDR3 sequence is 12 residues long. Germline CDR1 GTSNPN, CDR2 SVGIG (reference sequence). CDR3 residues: CAIDRGNTEAFF. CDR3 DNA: TGTGCCATCGACAGGGGGAACACTGAAGCTTTCTTT.

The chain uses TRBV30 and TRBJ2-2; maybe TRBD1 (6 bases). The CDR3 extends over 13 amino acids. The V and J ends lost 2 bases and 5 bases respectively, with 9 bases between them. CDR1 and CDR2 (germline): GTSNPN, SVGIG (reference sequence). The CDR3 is CAWSWQGTGELFF. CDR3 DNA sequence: TGTGCCTGGAGTTGGCAGGGGACCGGGGAGCTGTTTTTT.

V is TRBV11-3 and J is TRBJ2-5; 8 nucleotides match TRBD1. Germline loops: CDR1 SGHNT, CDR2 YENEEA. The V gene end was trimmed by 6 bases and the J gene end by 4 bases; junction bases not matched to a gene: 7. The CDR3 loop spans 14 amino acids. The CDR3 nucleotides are TGTGCCAGCAGTGACCAGGGGGCCGGAGAGACCCAGTACTTC. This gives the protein CASSDQGAGETQYF.

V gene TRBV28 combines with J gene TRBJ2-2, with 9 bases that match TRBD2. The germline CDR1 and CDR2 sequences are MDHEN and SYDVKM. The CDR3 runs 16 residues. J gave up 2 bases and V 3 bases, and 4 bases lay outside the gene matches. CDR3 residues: CASSFGLAGNTGELFF. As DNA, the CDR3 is TGTGCCAGCAGTTTCGGGCTAGCGGGAAACACCGGGGAGCTGTTTTTT.

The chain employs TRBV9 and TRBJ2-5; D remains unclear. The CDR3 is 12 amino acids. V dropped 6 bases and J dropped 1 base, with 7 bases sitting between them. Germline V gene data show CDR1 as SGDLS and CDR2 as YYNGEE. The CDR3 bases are TGTGCCAGCACCATAAGCCAAGAGACCCAGTACTTC. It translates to CASTISQETQYF.

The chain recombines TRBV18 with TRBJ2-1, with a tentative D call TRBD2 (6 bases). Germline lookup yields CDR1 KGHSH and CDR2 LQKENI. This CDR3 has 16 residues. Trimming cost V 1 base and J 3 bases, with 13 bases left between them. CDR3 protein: CASSPQGGSFYNEQFF. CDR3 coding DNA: TGTGCCAGCTCACCACAAGGAGGGTCATTCTACAATGAGCAGTTCTTC.

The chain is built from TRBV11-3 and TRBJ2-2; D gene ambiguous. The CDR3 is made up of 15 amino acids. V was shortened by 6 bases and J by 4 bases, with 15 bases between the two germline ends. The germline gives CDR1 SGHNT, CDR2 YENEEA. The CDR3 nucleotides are TGTGCCAGCAGTCACGCCTGGCCTCTCACCGGGGAGCTGTTTTTT. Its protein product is CASSHAWPLTGELFF.

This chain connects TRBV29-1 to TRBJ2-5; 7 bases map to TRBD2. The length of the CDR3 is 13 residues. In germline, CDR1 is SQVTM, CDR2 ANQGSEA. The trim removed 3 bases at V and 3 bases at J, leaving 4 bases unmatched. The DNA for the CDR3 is TGCAGCGTTGAGGCCGGACTAGAAGAGACCCAGTACTTC. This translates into CSVEAGLEETQYF. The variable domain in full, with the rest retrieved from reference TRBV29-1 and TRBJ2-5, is SAVISQKPSRDICQRGTSLTIQCQVDSQVTMMFWYRQQPGQSLTLIATANQGSEATYESGFVIDKFPISRPNLTFSTLTVSNMSPEDSSIYLCSVEAGLEETQYFGPGTRLLVL.

This CDR3 is CASSPETSGSREQFF. The CDR3, as DNA: TGTGCCAGCTCACCTGAGACTAGCGGGAGCCGTGAGCAGTTCTTC. J is TRBJ2-1 and V is TRBV18; 12 bases map to TRBD2. The length of the CDR3 is 15 residues. The germline CDR1 and CDR2 sequences are KGHSH and LQKENI. The V segment lost 3 bases and the J segment 9 bases; nucleotides outside the gene matches: 6. Full variable domain (outside the CDR3, taken from reference TRBV18 and TRBJ2-1): NAGVMQNPRHLVRRRGQEARLRCSPMKGHSHVYWYRQLPEEGLKFMVYLQKENIIDESGMPKERFSAEFPKEGPSILRIQQVVRGDSAAYFCASSPETSGSREQFFGPGTRLTVL.

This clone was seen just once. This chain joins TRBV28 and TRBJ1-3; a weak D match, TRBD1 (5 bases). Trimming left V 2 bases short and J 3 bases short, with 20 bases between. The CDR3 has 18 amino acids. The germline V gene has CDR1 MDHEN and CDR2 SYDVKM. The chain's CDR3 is CASSLQGGGFVNGNTIYF. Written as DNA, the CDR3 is TGTGCCAGCAGTTTACAGGGTGGGGGTTTTGTGAATGGAAACACCATATATTTT. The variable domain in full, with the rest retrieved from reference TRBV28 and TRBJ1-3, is DVKVTQSSRYLVKRTGEKVFLECVQDMDHENMFWYRQDPGLGLRLIYFSYDVKMKEKGDIPEGYSVSREKKERFSLILESASTNQTSMYLCASSLQGGGFVNGNTIYFGEGSWLTVV.

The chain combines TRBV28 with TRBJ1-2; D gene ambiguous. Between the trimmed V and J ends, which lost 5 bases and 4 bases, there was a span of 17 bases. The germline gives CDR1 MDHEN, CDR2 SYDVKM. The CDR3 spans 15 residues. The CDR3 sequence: CASSPFGVKGYGYTF. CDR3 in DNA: TGTGCCAGCAGTCCTTTCGGGGTAAAAGGCTATGGCTACACCTTC.